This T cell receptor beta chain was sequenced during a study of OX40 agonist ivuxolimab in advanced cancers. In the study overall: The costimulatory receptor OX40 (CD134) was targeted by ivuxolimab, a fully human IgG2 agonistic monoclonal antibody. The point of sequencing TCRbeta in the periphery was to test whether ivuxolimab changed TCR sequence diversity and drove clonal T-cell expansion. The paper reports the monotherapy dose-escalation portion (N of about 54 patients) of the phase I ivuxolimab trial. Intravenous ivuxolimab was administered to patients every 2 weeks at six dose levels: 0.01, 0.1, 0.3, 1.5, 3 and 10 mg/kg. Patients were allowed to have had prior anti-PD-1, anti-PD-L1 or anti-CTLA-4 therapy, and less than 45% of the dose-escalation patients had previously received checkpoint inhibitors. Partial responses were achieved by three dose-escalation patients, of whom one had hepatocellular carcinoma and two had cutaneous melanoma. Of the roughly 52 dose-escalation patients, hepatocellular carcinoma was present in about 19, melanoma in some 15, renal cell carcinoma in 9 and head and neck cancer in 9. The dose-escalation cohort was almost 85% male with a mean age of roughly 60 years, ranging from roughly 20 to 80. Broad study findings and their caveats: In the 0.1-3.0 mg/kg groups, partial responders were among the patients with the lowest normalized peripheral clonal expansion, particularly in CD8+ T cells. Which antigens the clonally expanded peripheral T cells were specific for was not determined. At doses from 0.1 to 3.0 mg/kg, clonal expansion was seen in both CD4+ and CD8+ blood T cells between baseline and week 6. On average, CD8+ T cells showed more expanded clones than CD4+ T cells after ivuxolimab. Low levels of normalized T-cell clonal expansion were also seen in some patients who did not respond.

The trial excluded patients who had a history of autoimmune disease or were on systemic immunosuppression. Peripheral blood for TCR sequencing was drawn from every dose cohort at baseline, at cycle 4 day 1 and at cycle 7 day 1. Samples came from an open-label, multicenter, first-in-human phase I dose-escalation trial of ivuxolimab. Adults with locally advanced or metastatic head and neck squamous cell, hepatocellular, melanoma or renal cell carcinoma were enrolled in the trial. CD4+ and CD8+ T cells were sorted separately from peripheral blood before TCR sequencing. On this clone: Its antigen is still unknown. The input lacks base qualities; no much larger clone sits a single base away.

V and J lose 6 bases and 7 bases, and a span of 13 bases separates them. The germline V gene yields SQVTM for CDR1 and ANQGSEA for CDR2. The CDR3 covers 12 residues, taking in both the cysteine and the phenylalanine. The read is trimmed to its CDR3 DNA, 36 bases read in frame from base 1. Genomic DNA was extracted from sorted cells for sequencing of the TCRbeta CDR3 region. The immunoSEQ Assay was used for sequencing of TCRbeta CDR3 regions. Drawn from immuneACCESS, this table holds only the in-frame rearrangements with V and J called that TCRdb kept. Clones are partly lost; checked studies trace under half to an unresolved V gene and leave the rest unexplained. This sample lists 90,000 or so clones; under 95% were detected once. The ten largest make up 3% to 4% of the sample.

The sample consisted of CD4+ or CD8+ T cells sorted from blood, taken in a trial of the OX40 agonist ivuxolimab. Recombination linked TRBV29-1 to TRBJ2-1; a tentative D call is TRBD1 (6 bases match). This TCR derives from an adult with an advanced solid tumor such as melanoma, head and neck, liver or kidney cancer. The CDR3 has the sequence CSVEIQGNEQFF. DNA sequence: TGCAGCGTAGAAATACAGGGAAATGAGCAGTTCTTC.